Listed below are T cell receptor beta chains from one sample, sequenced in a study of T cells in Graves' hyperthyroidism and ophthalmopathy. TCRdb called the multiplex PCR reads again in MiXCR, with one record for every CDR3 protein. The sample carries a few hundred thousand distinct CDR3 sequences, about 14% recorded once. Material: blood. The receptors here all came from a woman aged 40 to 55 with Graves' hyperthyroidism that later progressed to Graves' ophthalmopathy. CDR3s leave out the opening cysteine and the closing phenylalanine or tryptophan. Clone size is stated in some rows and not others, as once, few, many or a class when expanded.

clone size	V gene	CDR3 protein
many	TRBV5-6	ASTSWFYPQDSTYEQY
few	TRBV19	ASLPRQPTNTIY
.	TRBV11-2	ASSRLAGNGEQY
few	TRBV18	ASSPYMVAGDTDTQY
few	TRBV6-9	ASSTAFLAETQY
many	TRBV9	ASRGMTDYGYT
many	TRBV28	ASSLASSTDTQY
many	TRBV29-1	SVGRGMNTEAF
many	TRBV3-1	ASSRQRDTQY
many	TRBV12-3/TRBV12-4	ASRQGRQETQY
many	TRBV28	ASSFYLPPGNQPQH
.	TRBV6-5	ASSYSLGGSYGYT
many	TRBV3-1	ASSQDLQLDEQY
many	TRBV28	ASTPQGGNYGYT
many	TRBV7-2	ASSLRLAGGVGELF
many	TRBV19	ASSMPGANEQF
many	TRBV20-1	SASRDSNNEQF
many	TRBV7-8	ASSVRVLNTDTQY
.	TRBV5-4	ASSQQANTGELF
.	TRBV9	ASSRGQPSSYEQY
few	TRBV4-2	ASSQFPRALAGDGYEQY
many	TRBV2	AGSGQGTTGELF
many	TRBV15	ATSRWTSGQETQY
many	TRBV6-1	ASTSGDASAGELF
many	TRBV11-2	ASSFASGGYNEQF
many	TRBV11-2	ASSLEGSRARETQY
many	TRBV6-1	ASRGRGEIYEQY
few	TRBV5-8	ASSLRPLNEQF
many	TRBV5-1	ASSSGLAPPEQF
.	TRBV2	ASSYNMGDDTQY
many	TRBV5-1	ASSLDGSNQPQH
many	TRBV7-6	ASSVPGLEQF